This T cell receptor (beta chain) was recovered during a study of blood T cells in healthy people across ages. At the level of the study: Roughly one uniquely barcoded beta molecule per two T cells was captured.

The germline V and J ends were trimmed by 6 bases and 1 base, with 20 bases remaining between them. This CDR3 is built from 17 residues. Germline V lookup: CDR1 SGDLS, CDR2 YYNGEE. Only a few counts were recorded for this clonotype. Its target is unknown. The second PCR ran about 6 to 11 cycles with a sample-barcoded 5' primer and J-beta primers. Via MiXCR, TCRdb re-called the 5' RACE reads, giving one row per CDR3 protein. Here the sample spans 1.5 million to 2 million distinct CDR3 sequences, around 48% being singletons. Study-level findings and limits: Relative to aged donors, long-lived donors carried more naive CD4+ cells and displayed higher diversity.

The chain couples TRBV9 to TRBJ2-1, with a tentative D call TRBD2 (7 bases). The sample taken for sequencing was blood. The sequence came from a woman aged 40 to 50 in good health. The CDR3 spells CASNRAVGGGSYNEQFF. CDR3 coding DNA: TGTGCCAGCAACCGTGCTGTGGGAGGGGGGTCCTACAATGAGCAGTTCTTC. The full variable domain, completed using reference TRBV9 and TRBJ2-1, is DSGVTQTPKHLITATGQRVTLRCSPRSGDLSVYWYQQSLDQGLQFLIQYYNGEERAKGNILERFSAQQFPDLHSELNLSSLELGDSALYFCASNRAVGGGSYNEQFFGPGTRLTVL.